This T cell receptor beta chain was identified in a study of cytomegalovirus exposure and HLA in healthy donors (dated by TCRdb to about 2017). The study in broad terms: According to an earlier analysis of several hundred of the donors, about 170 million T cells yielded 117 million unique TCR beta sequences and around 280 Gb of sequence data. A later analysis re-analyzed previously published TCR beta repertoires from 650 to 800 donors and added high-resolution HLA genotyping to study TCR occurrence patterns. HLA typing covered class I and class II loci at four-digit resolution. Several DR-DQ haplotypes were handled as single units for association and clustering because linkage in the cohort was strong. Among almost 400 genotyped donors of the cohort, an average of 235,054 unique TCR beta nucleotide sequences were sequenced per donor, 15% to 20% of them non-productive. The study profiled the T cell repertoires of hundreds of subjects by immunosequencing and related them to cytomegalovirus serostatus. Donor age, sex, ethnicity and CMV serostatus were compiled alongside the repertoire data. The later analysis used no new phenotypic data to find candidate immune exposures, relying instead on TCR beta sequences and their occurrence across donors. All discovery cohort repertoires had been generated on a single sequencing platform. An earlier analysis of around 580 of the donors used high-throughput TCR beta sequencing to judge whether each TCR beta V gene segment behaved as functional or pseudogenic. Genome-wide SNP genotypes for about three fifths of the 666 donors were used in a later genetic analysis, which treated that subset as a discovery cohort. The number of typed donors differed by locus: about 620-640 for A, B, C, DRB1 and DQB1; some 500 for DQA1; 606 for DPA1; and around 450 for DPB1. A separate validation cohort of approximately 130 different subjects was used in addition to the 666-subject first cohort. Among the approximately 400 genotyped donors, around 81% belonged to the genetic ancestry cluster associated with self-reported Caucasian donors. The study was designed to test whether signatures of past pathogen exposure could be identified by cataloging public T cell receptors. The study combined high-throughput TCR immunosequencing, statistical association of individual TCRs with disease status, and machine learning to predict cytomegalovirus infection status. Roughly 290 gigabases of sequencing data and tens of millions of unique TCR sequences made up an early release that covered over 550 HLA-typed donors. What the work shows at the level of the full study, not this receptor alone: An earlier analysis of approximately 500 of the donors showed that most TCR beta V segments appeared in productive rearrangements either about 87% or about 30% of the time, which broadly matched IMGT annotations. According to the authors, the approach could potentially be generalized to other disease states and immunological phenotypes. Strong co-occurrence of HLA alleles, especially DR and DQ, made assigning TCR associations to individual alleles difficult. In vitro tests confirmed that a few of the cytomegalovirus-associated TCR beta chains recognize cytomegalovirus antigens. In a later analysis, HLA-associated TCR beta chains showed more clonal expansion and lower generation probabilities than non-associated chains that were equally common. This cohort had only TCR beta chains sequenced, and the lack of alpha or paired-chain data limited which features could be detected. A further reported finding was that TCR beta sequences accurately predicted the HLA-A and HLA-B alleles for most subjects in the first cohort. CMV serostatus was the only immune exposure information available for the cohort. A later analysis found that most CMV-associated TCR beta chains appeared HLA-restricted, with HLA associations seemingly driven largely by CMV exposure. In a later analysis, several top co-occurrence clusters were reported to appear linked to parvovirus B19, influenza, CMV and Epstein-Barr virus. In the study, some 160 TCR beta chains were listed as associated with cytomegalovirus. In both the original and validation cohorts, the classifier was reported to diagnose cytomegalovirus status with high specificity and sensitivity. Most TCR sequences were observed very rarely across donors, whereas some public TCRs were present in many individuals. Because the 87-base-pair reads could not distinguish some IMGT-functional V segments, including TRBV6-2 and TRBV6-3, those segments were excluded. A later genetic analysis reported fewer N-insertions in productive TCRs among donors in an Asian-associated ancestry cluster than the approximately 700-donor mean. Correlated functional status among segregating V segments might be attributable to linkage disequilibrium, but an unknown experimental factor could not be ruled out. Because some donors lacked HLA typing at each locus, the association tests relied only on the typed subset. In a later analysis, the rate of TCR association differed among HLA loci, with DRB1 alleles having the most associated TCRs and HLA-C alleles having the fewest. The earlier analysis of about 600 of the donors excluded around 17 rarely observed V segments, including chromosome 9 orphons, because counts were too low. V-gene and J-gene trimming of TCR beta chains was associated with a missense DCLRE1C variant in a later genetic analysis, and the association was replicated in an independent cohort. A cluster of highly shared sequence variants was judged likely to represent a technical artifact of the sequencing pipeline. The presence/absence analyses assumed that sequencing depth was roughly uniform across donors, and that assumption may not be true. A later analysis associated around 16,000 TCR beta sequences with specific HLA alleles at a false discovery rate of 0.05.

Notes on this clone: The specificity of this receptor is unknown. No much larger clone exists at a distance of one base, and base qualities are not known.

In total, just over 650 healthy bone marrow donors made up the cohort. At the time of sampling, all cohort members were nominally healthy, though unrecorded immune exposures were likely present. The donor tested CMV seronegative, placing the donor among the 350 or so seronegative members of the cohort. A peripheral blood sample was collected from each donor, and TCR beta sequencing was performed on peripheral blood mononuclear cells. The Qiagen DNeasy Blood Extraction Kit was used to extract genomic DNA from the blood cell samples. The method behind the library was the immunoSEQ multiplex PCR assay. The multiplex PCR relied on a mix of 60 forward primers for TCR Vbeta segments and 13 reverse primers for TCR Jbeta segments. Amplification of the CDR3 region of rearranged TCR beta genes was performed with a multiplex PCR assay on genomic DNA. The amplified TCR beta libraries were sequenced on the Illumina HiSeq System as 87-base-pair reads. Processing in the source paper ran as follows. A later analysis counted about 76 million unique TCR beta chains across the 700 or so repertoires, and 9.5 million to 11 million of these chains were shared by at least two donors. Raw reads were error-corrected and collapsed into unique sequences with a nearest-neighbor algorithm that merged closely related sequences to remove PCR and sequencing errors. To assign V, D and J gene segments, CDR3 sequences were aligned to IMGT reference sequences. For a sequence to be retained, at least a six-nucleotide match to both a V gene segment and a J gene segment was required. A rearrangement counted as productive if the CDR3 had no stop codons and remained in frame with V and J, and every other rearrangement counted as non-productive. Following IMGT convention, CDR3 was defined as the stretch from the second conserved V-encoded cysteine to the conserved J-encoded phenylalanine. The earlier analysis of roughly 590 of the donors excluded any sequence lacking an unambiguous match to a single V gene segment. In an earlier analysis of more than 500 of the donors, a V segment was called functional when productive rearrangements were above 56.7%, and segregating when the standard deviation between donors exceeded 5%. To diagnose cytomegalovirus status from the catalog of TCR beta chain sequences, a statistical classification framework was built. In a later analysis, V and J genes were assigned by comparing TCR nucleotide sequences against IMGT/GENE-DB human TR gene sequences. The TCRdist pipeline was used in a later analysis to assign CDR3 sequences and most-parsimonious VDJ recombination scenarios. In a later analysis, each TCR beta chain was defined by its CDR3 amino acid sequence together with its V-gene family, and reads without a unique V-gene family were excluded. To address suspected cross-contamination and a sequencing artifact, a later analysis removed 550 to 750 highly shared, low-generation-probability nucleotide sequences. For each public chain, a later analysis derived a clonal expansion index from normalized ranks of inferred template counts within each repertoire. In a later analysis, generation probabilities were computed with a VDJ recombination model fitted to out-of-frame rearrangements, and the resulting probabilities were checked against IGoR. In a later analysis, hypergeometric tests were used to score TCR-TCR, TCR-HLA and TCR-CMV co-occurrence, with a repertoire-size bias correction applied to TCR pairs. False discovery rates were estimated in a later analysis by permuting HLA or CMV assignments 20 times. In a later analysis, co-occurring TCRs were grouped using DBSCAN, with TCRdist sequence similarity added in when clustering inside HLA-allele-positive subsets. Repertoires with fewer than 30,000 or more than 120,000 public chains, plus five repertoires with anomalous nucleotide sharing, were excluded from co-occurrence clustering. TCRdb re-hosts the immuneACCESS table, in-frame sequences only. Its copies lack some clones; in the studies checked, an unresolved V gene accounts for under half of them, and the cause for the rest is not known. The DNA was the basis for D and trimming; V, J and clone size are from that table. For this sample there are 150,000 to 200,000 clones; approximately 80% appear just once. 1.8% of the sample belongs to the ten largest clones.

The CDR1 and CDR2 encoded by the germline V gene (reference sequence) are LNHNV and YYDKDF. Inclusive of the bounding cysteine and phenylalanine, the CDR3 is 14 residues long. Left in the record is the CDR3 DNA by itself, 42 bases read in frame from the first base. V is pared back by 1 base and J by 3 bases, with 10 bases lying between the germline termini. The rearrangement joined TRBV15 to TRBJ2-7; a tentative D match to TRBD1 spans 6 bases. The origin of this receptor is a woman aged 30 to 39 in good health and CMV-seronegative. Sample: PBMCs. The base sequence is TGTGCCACCAGCAGAGGTTCACAGGGCTACGAGCAGTACTTC. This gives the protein CATSRGSQGYEQYF.